A single sample gave rise to the 23 T cell receptor beta chains below, sequenced in a study of blood T cell dynamics during melanoma immunotherapy. The time point is: pre-treatment baseline. Assay used: immunoSEQ multiplex PCR; TCRdb lists only in-frame clones, some missing. The repertoire holds 20,000 to 30,000 clones, with around nine tenths as singletons. Material: blood, obtained from a patient treated with checkpoint blockade. The receptors were sampled from a human donor with melanoma.

The chain joins TRBV5-1 to TRBJ2-2; D may correspond to TRBD1 or TRBD2 (6 bases each). Trimming pared 4 bases from V and 5 bases from J, leaving 18 bases between. This CDR3 is 16 amino acids long. CDR1 is SGHRS, CDR2 YFSETQ, per germline. This CDR3 is CASSPGAIHTTGELFF. The CDR3, as DNA: TGCGCCAGCAGCCCGGGGGCGATCCATACGACCGGGGAGCTGTTTTTT.

This chain's CDR3 is CASSVASASYNEQFF. CDR3 in DNA: TGTGCCAGCAGCGTAGCGAGCGCATCCTACAATGAGCAGTTCTTC. J is TRBJ2-1 and V is TRBV9; D gene uncertain. There are 15 residues in the CDR3. V lost 0 bases, J lost 1 base, and 8 bases lay in between. The germline V gene encodes CDR1 SGDLS and CDR2 YYNGEE.

This clone was detected only once. The gene calls are TRBV18 and TRBJ1-1; D is unresolved. Trimming shortened V by 5 bases and J by 2 bases, and 9 bases separated the two germline ends. The germline CDR1 and CDR2 sequences are KGHSH and LQKENI. The CDR3 is 13 residues long. CDR3 in DNA: TGTGCCAGCTCAGGACCGGTTAACACTGAAGCTTTCTTT. Encoded protein: CASSGPVNTEAFF.

The chain has TRBV2 and TRBJ2-3; D perhaps matches TRBD2 (5 bases). In germline, CDR1 is SNHLY, CDR2 FYNNEI. The CDR3 has 15 residues. Deletions cut 6 bases from V and 5 bases from J, with 18 bases between. In nucleotides, the CDR3 is TGTGCCAGCAGCGCCTCGGGAACGCTTGGAGATACGCAGTATTTT. This sequence encodes CASSASGTLGDTQYF.

The chain combines TRBV5-4 with TRBJ2-3; D may match TRBD1 or TRBD2 (6 bases each). Trimming took 4 bases from V and 6 from J, leaving 18 bases between them. CDR3 length equals 15 residues. CDR1 is SGHNT and CDR2 is YYREEE in the germline V gene (reference sequence). CDR3 DNA sequence: TGTGCCAGCAGCCCGACAGGAGGGCCCAAGGATACGCAGTATTTT. Protein sequence: CASSPTGGPKDTQYF.

The J gene is TRBJ2-1, the V gene TRBV28, with 8 bases identical to TRBD1. Germline lookup yields CDR1 MDHEN and CDR2 SYDVKM. Trimming took 8 bases from V and 3 from J; bases not matched to a gene: 9. The length of the CDR3 is 15 residues. This CDR3 is CASRLGTGGYNEQFF. For the CDR3, the DNA is TGTGCCAGCCGCCTAGGCACAGGGGGCTACAATGAGCAGTTCTTC.

V is TRBV9 and J is TRBJ2-3, with TRBD2 identical over 10 bases. The V and J ends lost 0 bases and 8 bases, in that order; junction bases with no gene match: 9. Germline-derived CDR1 and CDR2 are SGDLS and YYNGEE. CDR3 size: 16 residues. The CDR3 is CASSVETSGKGGTQYF. The CDR3 DNA reads TGTGCCAGCAGCGTAGAAACTAGCGGGAAGGGGGGTACGCAGTATTTT.

The chain carries TRBV5-1 and TRBJ2-5; D not resolved. Germline CDR1 SGHRS, CDR2 YFSETQ. This CDR3 spans 13 amino acids. Trimming removed 7 bases from V and 5 bases from J, with 15 bases in between. The CDR3 here is CASSNTVAETQYF. Here the CDR3 DNA reads TGCGCCAGCTCGAACACAGTGGCTGAGACCCAGTACTTC.

V usage is TRBV5-1 and J usage is TRBJ2-2; 9 positions match TRBD1. This CDR3 region has 16 residues. After removal of 4 bases from V and 1 base from J, the junction contained 5 bases not matched to a gene. CDR1 and CDR2 from the germline V gene are SGHRS and YFSETQ. The CDR3 is CASSILTGGNTGELFF. The CDR3, as DNA: TGCGCCAGCAGCATCCTGACAGGGGGGAACACCGGGGAGCTGTTTTTT. The full variable domain, its missing parts supplied by reference TRBV5-1 and TRBJ2-2, is KAGVTQTPRYLIKTRGQQVTLSCSPISGHRSVSWYQQTPGQGLQFLFEYFSETQRNKGNFPGRFSGRQFSNSRSEMNVSTLELGDSALYLCASSILTGGNTGELFFGEGSRLTVL.

This chain joins TRBV29-1 and TRBJ2-5; 8 bases fit TRBD1. The J call is doubtful: the DNA matches TRBJ2-7 better. Germline V lookup: CDR1 SQVTM, CDR2 ANQGSEA. The CDR3 sequence is 11 residues long. The CDR3, as DNA: TGCATGCCAGGGGGCAACTACGAGCAGTACTTC. Its protein product is CMPGGNYEQYF.

The genes are TRBV9 and TRBJ2-5, with D unclear. The germline V gene encodes CDR1 SGDLS and CDR2 YYNGEE. Trimming left V 4 bases short and J 2 bases short, with 12 bases between. The CDR3 length is 14 residues. The CDR3 region has the DNA TGTGCCAGCAGCCAATGGCTGGGACAAGAGACCCAGTACTTC. Protein: CASSQWLGQETQYF.

This sequence joins TRBV6-5 and TRBJ2-2; D call uncertain. The CDR3 extends over 14 amino acids. CDR1 and CDR2 from the germline V gene are MNHEY and SVGAGI. Trimming pared 2 bases from V and 0 bases from J, leaving 4 bases between. The CDR3 coding sequence is TGTGCCAGCAGTTACCGGCCGAACACCGGGGAGCTGTTTTTT. The encoded protein is CASSYRPNTGELFF.

This chain links TRBV2 with TRBJ2-7; weak D call: TRBD2 (6 bases). Germline CDR1 reads SNHLY; CDR2 reads FYNNEI. The CDR3 has 10 residues. V lost 6 bases to trimming and J lost 7 bases, with 7 bases between them. Written as DNA, the CDR3 is TGTGCCAGCAGGGGGGGAGAGCAGTACTTC. Its translation is CASRGGEQYF.

The rearrangement joins TRBV6-1 to TRBJ2-5; a possible D gene is TRBD2 (6 bases). The CDR3 runs 13 residues. Germline CDR1 reads MNHNS; CDR2 reads SASEGT. V gave up 4 bases and J gave up 5 bases, with 11 bases separating them. CDR3 sequence (DNA): TGTGCCAGCAGTGCTGCAGGGAGGGAGACCCAGTACTTC. It is translated as CASSAAGRETQYF.

The V and J genes are TRBV25-1 and TRBJ1-4; maybe TRBD1 (5 bases). There are 15 residues in the CDR3. Germline V lookup: CDR1 MGHDK, CDR2 SYGVNS. V was trimmed by 7 bases and J by 5 bases, leaving 17 bases between them. CDR3 residues: CASTPPGRNNEKLFF. In DNA, the CDR3 is TGTGCCAGCACACCACCGGGACGGAACAATGAAAAACTGTTTTTT.

J is TRBJ2-7 and V is TRBV28; TRBD1 matches 10 bases. The germline V gene encodes CDR1 MDHEN and CDR2 SYDVKM. Trimming removed 6 bases from V and 6 bases from J; junction bases left unmatched: 5. This CDR3 comprises 13 residues. Here the CDR3 DNA reads TGTGCCAGCAGGACAGGGGGCAGGGGCGAGCAGTACTTC. Translating gives CASRTGGRGEQYF.

CDR3 coding DNA: TGCGCCAGCAGCCAGGCTCCACTCAGGGGGCCGGCCTACGAGCAGTACTTC. Protein sequence: CASSQAPLRGPAYEQYF. The chain is built from TRBV4-1 and TRBJ2-7; TRBD1 matches at 8 bases. CDR3 length equals 17 residues. Trimming took 3 bases from V and 2 from J; bases not matched to a gene: 12. Germline CDR1 is MGHRA and CDR2 is YSYEKL.

This CDR3 is CASTLTATNTGELFF. Here the CDR3 DNA reads TGCGCCAGCACACTGACAGCCACGAACACCGGGGAGCTGTTTTTT. V usage is TRBV5-1 and J usage is TRBJ2-2; possible D gene TRBD1, 5 bases. Deletions cut 6 bases from V and 0 bases from J, with 12 bases between. The germline V gene has CDR1 SGHRS and CDR2 YFSETQ. CDR3 size: 15 residues.

The genes are TRBV19 and TRBJ2-7, with D possibly TRBD2 on 6 matching bases. The V end was cut by 3 bases, the J end by 4 bases, with 13 bases between. There are 14 residues in the CDR3. Germline V gene lookup returns CDR1 LNHDA and CDR2 SQIVND (reference sequence). This chain's CDR3 is CASSIRGNPYEQYF. CDR3 nucleotides: TGTGCCAGTAGTATCCGGGGGAATCCTTACGAGCAGTACTTC.

This chain joins TRBV7-9 and TRBJ2-4; TRBD2 agrees at 7 bases. CDR1 is SEHNR and CDR2 is FQNEAQ in the germline V gene (reference sequence). The ends lost 2 bases at V and 7 bases at J; junction bases unmatched: 8. The CDR3 is made up of 15 amino acids. The CDR3 DNA sequence: TGTGCCAGCAGCTTAACGCGGGCCGGGGGGAACATTCAGTACTTC. Translation gives CASSLTRAGGNIQYF.

This clone has just a few counts. The rearrangement links TRBV18 to TRBJ1-2; a possible D gene is TRBD1 (5 bases). Germline CDR1 and CDR2: KGHSH and LQKENI. The V end lost 5 bases, the J end lost 4 bases, and 11 bases lay between the germline ends. The CDR3 length is 13 residues. Here the CDR3 DNA reads TGTGCCAGCTCAGCAACAGGCCGCTATGGCTACACCTTC. Translation gives CASSATGRYGYTF. The whole variable domain, filled in from reference TRBV18 and TRBJ1-2, reads NAGVMQNPRHLVRRRGQEARLRCSPMKGHSHVYWYRQLPEEGLKFMVYLQKENIIDESGMPKERFSAEFPKEGPSILRIQQVVRGDSAAYFCASSATGRYGYTFGSGTRLTVV.

CDR3 sequence: CASTDWSGTGGARDYGYTF. As DNA, the CDR3 is TGTGCCAGTACTGATTGGTCCGGGACAGGGGGCGCAAGGGACTATGGCTACACCTTC. The rearrangement links TRBV19 to TRBJ1-2; TRBD1 agrees at 12 bases. Germline-derived CDR1 and CDR2 are LNHDA and SQIVND (reference sequence). V shed 7 bases and J 3 bases; nucleotides not matched to a gene: 18. The CDR3 covers 19 residues.

The chain uses TRBV11-2 and TRBJ2-7; 7 nucleotides line up with TRBD1. CDR1 is SGHAT and CDR2 is FQNNGV in the germline V gene. This CDR3 region has 14 residues. V was pared by 5 bases and J by 2 bases, with 6 bases of the junction left unmatched. The CDR3 DNA sequence: TGTGCCAGCAGCGCGCGACAGGGTGCCTACGAGCAGTACTTC. It codes for CASSARQGAYEQYF.